This T cell receptor beta chain was obtained from a study of blood T cells in healthy people across ages. Total RNA extraction produced at least 5.5 micrograms (per sample) for the study. V lost 1 base, J lost 5 bases, and 11 bases lay in between. Germline assignment: CDR1 SQVTM and CDR2 ANQGSEA. This CDR3 contains 13 residues. The second PCR ran roughly 6 to 12 cycles with a sample-barcoded 5' primer and J-beta primers. TCRdb reprocessed the 5' RACE reads with MiXCR, giving one entry per CDR3 protein. The data contain 650,000 to 700,000 distinct CDR3 sequences, 52% of them singletons. Sample: blood. This receptor was identified in a woman of 80 years or more in good health. The V call is TRBV29-1, the J call TRBJ2-5; weak D call: TRBD1 (6 bases). DNA for the CDR3: TGCAGCGTTGAAGGCAGGGGATACGAGACCCAGTACTTC. This codes for CSVEGRGYETQYF.